This T cell receptor (beta chain) comes out of a study of multiple sclerosis patients with progressive multifocal leukoencephalopathy. Regarding the study as a whole: Findings may reflect JC virus infection or just general immunocompromise.

The table came from immunoSEQ multiplex PCR; TCRdb's copy has only in-frame clones and leaves some out. The profile covers about 33,000 clones, with about 90% appearing a single time and approximately 3% taken by the ten largest. Time point in this sample: time of PML onset. About this clone itself: Its antigen is currently unknown.

V gave up 3 bases and J gave up 6 bases, with 17 bases separating them. Per the germline V gene, CDR1 is LNHDA and CDR2 is SQIVND (reference sequence). The CDR3 extends over 15 amino acids. The TCR comes from a human donor with progressive multifocal leukoencephalopathy. The chain is built from TRBV19 and TRBJ1-1, with D tentatively TRBD1 (6 bases). The material was PBMCs, obtained from a patient treated with natalizumab. The CDR3 here is CASSMITGRGPEAFF. CDR3 DNA: TGTGCCAGTAGTATGATCACGGGCAGGGGCCCTGAAGCTTTCTTT.